This T cell receptor (beta chain) was documented in a study of cytomegalovirus exposure and HLA in healthy donors (dated by TCRdb to 2017 to 2019). Regarding the research as a whole: According to an earlier analysis of around 600 of the donors, some 170 million T cells yielded roughly 100 million unique TCR beta sequences and approximately 300 Gb of sequence data. A later analysis re-analyzed previously published TCR beta repertoires from 550 to 700 donors and added high-resolution HLA genotyping to study TCR occurrence patterns. Every discovery cohort repertoire had been produced on one sequencing platform. The later analysis used no new phenotypic data to find candidate immune exposures, relying instead on TCR beta sequences and their occurrence across donors. An earlier analysis of some 600 of the donors applied high-throughput TCR beta sequencing to assess whether each TCR beta V gene segment acted as functional or pseudogenic. Of the roughly 420 genotyped donors, 81% were placed in the genetic ancestry cluster associated with self-reported Caucasian donors. Donor age, sex, ethnicity and CMV serostatus were compiled alongside the repertoire data. Among some 400 genotyped donors of the cohort, an average of about 240,000 unique TCR beta nucleotide sequences were sequenced per donor, roughly a sixth of them non-productive. The study was designed to test whether signatures of past pathogen exposure could be identified by cataloging public T cell receptors. To predict cytomegalovirus infection status, the study brought together high-throughput TCR immunosequencing, statistical association of individual TCRs with disease status, and machine learning. HLA typing included class I and class II loci at four-digit resolution. Several DR-DQ haplotypes were treated as single units for association and clustering because of strong linkage in the cohort. Genome-wide SNP genotypes for about 65% of the 666 donors were used in a later genetic analysis, which treated that subset as a discovery cohort. An early release covering more than 500 HLA-typed donors comprised 250 to 350 gigabases of sequencing data and tens of millions of unique TCR sequences. The study used immunosequencing to profile the T cell repertoires of more than 650 subjects and linked those repertoires to cytomegalovirus serostatus. The number of donors typed differed by locus, with 629-630 for A, B, C, DRB1 and DQB1, around 500 for DQA1, nearly 610 for DPA1, and some 470 for DPB1. Besides the first cohort of roughly 640 subjects, a separate validation cohort made up of over 100 different subjects was used. Study-level results and caveats: In vitro tests confirmed that a few of the cytomegalovirus-associated TCR beta chains recognize cytomegalovirus antigens. The cohort was sequenced for TCR beta chains only, and without alpha or paired-chain data the features that could be detected were limited. In a later analysis, around 15,000 TCR beta sequences were associated with specific HLA alleles at a false discovery rate of 0.05. Presence/absence analyses assumed roughly uniform sequencing depth across donors, an assumption that may not hold. Several of the top co-occurrence clusters appeared to be linked to parvovirus B19, influenza, CMV and Epstein-Barr virus, according to a later analysis. The earlier analysis of around 600 of the donors excluded some 15 rarely observed V segments, including chromosome 9 orphons, because counts were too low. A later analysis found that TCR association rates varied across HLA loci, with DRB1 alleles showing the most associated TCRs and HLA-C alleles the fewest. A group of highly shared sequence variants was considered likely to be a technical artifact of the sequencing pipeline. Across donors, most TCR sequences were observed very rarely, whereas some public TCRs were present in many individuals. According to the authors, the approach could potentially be generalized to other disease states and immunological phenotypes. A further reported finding was that TCR beta sequences accurately predicted the HLA-A and HLA-B alleles for most subjects in the first cohort. A total of 150 or so TCR beta chains were listed by the study as associated with cytomegalovirus. A later genetic analysis associated a missense DCLRE1C variant with V-gene and J-gene trimming of TCR beta chains, and an independent cohort replicated the association. CMV serostatus was the only immune exposure information available for the cohort. Because some donors lacked HLA typing at each locus, the association tests relied only on the typed subset. A later genetic analysis reported fewer N-insertions in productive TCRs among donors in an Asian-associated ancestry cluster than the roughly 690-donor mean. Cytomegalovirus status was reported to be diagnosed by the classifier with high specificity and sensitivity in both the original and validation cohorts. In an earlier analysis of 587 of the donors, most TCR beta V segments appeared in productive rearrangements about 87% or about 30% of the time, broadly matching IMGT annotations. Because the 87-base-pair reads could not distinguish some IMGT-functional V segments, including TRBV6-2 and TRBV6-3, those segments were excluded. Correlated functional status among segregating V segments might be attributable to linkage disequilibrium, but an unknown experimental factor could not be ruled out. A later analysis found that most CMV-associated TCR beta chains appeared HLA-restricted, with HLA associations seemingly driven largely by CMV exposure. When HLA alleles, especially DR and DQ, strongly co-occurred, attributing TCR associations to individual alleles was difficult. In a later analysis, HLA-associated TCR beta chains showed more clonal expansion and lower generation probabilities than non-associated chains that were equally common.

Inclusive of the bounding cysteine and phenylalanine, the CDR3 is 13 residues long. The DNA shown is the 39-base CDR3, in frame from base 1. Sequences SNHLY (CDR1) and FYNNEI (CDR2) are obtained from the germline V gene. V is cut back by 4 bases and J by 6 bases, with 5 bases in the junction unmatched. Library preparation was by the immunoSEQ multiplex PCR assay. For the multiplex PCR, a mixture combining 60 forward primers for TCR Vbeta segments and 13 reverse primers for TCR Jbeta segments was used. The CDR3 region of rearranged TCR beta genes was amplified from genomic DNA by a multiplex PCR assay. Amplified TCR beta libraries were sequenced as 87-base-pair reads on the Illumina HiSeq System. Per the source publication's procedure: A later analysis tallied tens of millions of unique TCR beta chains across the 550 to 850 repertoires, and approximately 12 million of those chains were shared by two or more donors. Raw reads were error-corrected and collapsed into unique sequences by a nearest-neighbor algorithm in which closely related sequences were merged to remove PCR and sequencing errors. V, D and J gene segments were assigned by aligning CDR3 sequences to IMGT reference sequences. For a sequence to be retained, a match of at least six nucleotides to both a V gene segment and a J gene segment was required. A rearrangement counted as productive if the CDR3 had no stop codons and remained in frame with V and J, and every other rearrangement counted as non-productive. Following IMGT convention, CDR3 was defined as the stretch from the second conserved V-encoded cysteine to the conserved J-encoded phenylalanine. Sequences without an unambiguous match to a single V gene segment were excluded from the earlier analysis of approximately 560 of the donors. In an earlier analysis of a few hundred of the donors, a V segment was called functional when productive rearrangements were above 56.7%, and segregating when the standard deviation between donors exceeded 5%. A statistical classification framework was built to diagnose cytomegalovirus status from the catalog of TCR beta chain sequences. In a later analysis, TCR nucleotide sequences were compared against IMGT/GENE-DB human TR gene sequences so that V and J genes could be assigned. In a later analysis, CDR3 sequences and most-parsimonious VDJ recombination scenarios were assigned using the TCRdist pipeline. A later analysis defined each TCR beta chain by its CDR3 amino acid sequence plus V-gene family, and excluded reads lacking a unique V-gene family. A later analysis removed roughly 590 highly shared, low-generation-probability nucleotide sequences to deal with suspected cross-contamination and a sequencing artifact. In a later analysis, a clonal expansion index for each public chain was calculated from normalized within-repertoire ranks of inferred template counts. A later analysis computed generation probabilities with a VDJ recombination model fitted to out-of-frame rearrangements, and checked the results against IGoR. In a later analysis, hypergeometric tests were used to score TCR-TCR, TCR-HLA and TCR-CMV co-occurrence, with a repertoire-size bias correction applied to TCR pairs. To estimate false discovery rates, a later analysis permuted the HLA or CMV assignments 20 times. In a later analysis, co-occurring TCRs were grouped using DBSCAN, with TCRdist sequence similarity added in when clustering inside HLA-allele-positive subsets. Repertoires with fewer than 30,000 or more than 120,000 public chains were left out of co-occurrence clustering, as were roughly five repertoires with anomalous nucleotide sharing. TCRdb mirrors the immuneACCESS table, restricted to in-frame sequences. Some clones are absent from its copies; in checked studies, under half trace to an unresolved V gene, and the reason for the others is unknown. V and J calls and clone size are those listed in that table; D and trimming were worked out from the DNA. The sample table holds around 200,000 clones, of which around 79% were seen once. In total, the top ten clones hold roughly 1.6% of the sample.

Of note for this clone: The specificity of this receptor is unknown. The input lacks base qualities; no much larger clone sits a single base away.

The cohort consisted of hundreds of healthy bone marrow donors. Cohort members were all nominally healthy when sampled, although unrecorded immune exposures were likely present. The donor tested CMV seronegative, placing the donor among the 350 or so seronegative members of the cohort. Every donor gave a peripheral blood sample, and the peripheral blood mononuclear cells from that sample were used for TCR beta sequencing. The Qiagen DNeasy Blood Extraction Kit was used to extract genomic DNA from the blood cell samples. The clonotype originates from a woman under 30 in good health and CMV-seronegative. The sample comprised PBMCs. This chain is built from TRBV2 and TRBJ1-2; 7 bases in the junction line up with TRBD1. The CDR3 region reads CASSVRQGNGYTF. The DNA sequence reads TGTGCCAGCAGTGTACGACAGGGTAATGGCTACACCTTC.